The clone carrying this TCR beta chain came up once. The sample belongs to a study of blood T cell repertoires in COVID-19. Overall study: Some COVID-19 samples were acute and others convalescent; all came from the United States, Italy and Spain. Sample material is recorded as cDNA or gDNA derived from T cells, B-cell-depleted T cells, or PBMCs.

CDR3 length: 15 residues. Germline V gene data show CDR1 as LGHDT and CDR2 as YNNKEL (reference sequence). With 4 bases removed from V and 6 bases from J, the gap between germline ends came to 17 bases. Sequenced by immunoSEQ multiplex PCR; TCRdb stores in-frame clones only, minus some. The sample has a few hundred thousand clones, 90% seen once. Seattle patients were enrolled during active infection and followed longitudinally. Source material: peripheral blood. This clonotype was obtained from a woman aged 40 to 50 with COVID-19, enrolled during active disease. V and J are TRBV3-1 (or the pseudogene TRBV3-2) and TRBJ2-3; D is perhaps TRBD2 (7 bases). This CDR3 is CASSRRGGLADTQYF. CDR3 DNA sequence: TGTGCCAGCAGCCGTAGGGGGGGGCTAGCGGATACGCAGTATTTT.